The 7 T cell receptor beta chains below all came from one sample that was sequenced in a study of PD-1 blockade in classical Hodgkin lymphoma. Brentuximab vedotin exposure varied among the patients, all of whom had relapsed after autologous stem cell transplantation. Produced via immunoSEQ multiplex PCR; TCRdb's table is partial and in-frame only. Of under 70,000 clones listed, approximately 88% were seen once; the top ten hold roughly an eighth. The sample was peripheral blood mononuclear cells (PBMCs), taken at baseline. The receptors were gathered from a human donor with classical Hodgkin lymphoma.

V and J are TRBV6-6 and TRBJ1-2; TRBD1 matches 7 bases. This CDR3 has 16 amino acids. The V segment lost 3 bases and the J segment 4 bases; nucleotides outside the gene matches: 11. CDR1 and CDR2 from the germline V gene are MNHNY and SVGAGI (reference sequence). CDR3 protein: CASSYETGSMIYGYTF. CDR3 sequence (DNA): TGTGCCAGCAGTTATGAGACAGGGTCCATGATCTATGGCTACACCTTC.

The chain carries TRBV2 and TRBJ1-6; tentative D call: TRBD1 (5 bases). From germline, CDR1 is SNHLY and CDR2 FYNNEI. CDR3 length: 17 residues. The V end lost 8 bases, the J end lost 0 bases, and 17 bases lay between the germline ends. The CDR3 nucleotides read TGTGCCAGCGCTGGGGCAGGAACGAGCTCCTATAATTCACCCCTCCACTTT. Its translation: CASAGAGTSSYNSPLHF.

The chain uses TRBV1 and TRBJ2-1; the table assigns TRBD2, which was not confirmed against the DNA. TRBV1 is an annotated pseudogene. The CDR3 length is 14 residues. CDR3 region: CTSSPRTIYNEQFF. CDR3 coding DNA: TGCACCAGCAGCCCACGGACTATATACAATGAGCAGTTCTTC.

The chain couples TRBV5-4 to TRBJ2-3, with D perhaps matching TRBD1 or TRBD2 (5 bases each). Trimming removed 5 bases from V and 3 bases from J, with 7 bases in between. There are 12 residues in the CDR3. The germline CDR1 and CDR2 sequences are SGHNT and YYREEE (reference sequence). The CDR3 region has the DNA TGTGCCAGCAGGGGGGAAACAGATACGCAGTATTTT. It yields the protein CASRGETDTQYF.

V is TRBV21-1 and J is TRBJ1-6. TRBV21-1 is a pseudogene segment. The CDR3 spans 16 residues. CDR3 DNA sequence: TGTGCCAGCAGCAAATACGCACGGGACCCAATTTCACCCCTCCACTTT. Amino acid sequence: CASSKYARDPISPLHF.

In DNA form, the CDR3 reads TGTGCCAGCGGCAGGGGGCACGAGAAGTCACCCCTCCACTTT. This sequence encodes CASGRGHEKSPLHF. This chain connects TRBV6-5 to TRBJ1-6, with TRBD1 matching over 8 bases. V lost 8 bases, J lost 10 bases, and 10 bases stayed unmatched. The germline gives CDR1 MNHEY, CDR2 SVGAGI. The CDR3 has 14 amino acids.

The chain has TRBV29-1 and TRBJ2-1; TRBD1 matches at 7 bases. Trimming took 1 base from V and 4 from J; bases not matched to a gene: 4. The CDR3 has 14 residues. The germline V gene has CDR1 SQVTM and CDR2 ANQGSEA. The CDR3 region is CSVEGTGTYNEQFF. CDR3 nucleotides: TGCAGCGTTGAAGGGACAGGTACATACAATGAGCAGTTCTTC.